This T cell receptor (beta chain) stems from a study of shared T cell receptors in the human thymus. Method: immunoSEQ multiplex PCR; TCRdb's copy keeps in-frame clones and lacks some. Among about 660,000 clones, around 87% were seen once, and the ten largest hold roughly 0.0086%. Germline CDR1 reads SNHLY; CDR2 reads FYNNEI. Trimming cost V 8 bases and J 2 bases, with 15 bases left between them. This CDR3 has 14 amino acids. The data also belong to a second study, concerning human thymus T cells. That study adds: In corrective heart surgery, resections were taken, and these provided the thymus tissue. Thymic and blood repertoires seemed to show skewed V and J gene use. A high degree of thymic repertoire overlap among unrelated individuals was reported in related research.

The chain uses TRBV2 and TRBJ1-1, with D maybe TRBD1 (5 bases). The TCR sequence derives from a boy under two years old with a congenital heart defect. The sequenced sample consisted of thymocytes. The CDR3 sequence is CASVGRVINTEAFF. For the CDR3, the DNA is TGTGCCAGCGTGGGCAGGGTGATTAACACTGAAGCTTTCTTT.